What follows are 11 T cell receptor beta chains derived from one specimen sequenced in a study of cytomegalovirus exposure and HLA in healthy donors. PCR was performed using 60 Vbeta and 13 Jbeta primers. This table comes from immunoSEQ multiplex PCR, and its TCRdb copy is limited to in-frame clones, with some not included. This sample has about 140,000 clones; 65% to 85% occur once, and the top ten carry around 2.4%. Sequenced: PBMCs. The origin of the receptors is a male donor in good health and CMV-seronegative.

CDR3 loop: CASSYSKTGFPDTQYF. The CDR3 bases are TGTGCCAGCAGTTACTCAAAGACAGGGTTCCCAGATACGCAGTATTTT. The chain joins TRBV6-6 to TRBJ2-3; 7 bases agree with TRBD1. Per the germline V gene, CDR1 is MNHNY and CDR2 is SVGAGI (reference sequence). The CDR3 is 16 amino acids. V lost 0 bases and J lost 4; bases outside the gene matches: 7.

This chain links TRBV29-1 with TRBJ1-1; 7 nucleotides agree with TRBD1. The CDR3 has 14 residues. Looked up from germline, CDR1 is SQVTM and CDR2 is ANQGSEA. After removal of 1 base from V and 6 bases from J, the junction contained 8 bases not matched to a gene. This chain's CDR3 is CSVEARLTGPEAFF. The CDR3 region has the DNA TGCAGCGTTGAAGCCCGACTGACAGGGCCTGAAGCTTTCTTT.

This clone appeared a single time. The CDR3 coding sequence is TGCAGCGGAGCTAGCGGGAGGCGCGATGAGCAGTTCTTC. It is translated as CSGASGRRDEQFF. The rearrangement joins TRBV29-1 to TRBJ2-1; 11 positions match TRBD2. The germline gives CDR1 SQVTM, CDR2 ANQGSEA. CDR3 length: 13 residues. Trimming at V came to 7 bases and at J to 8 bases, leaving 7 bases not matched to a gene.

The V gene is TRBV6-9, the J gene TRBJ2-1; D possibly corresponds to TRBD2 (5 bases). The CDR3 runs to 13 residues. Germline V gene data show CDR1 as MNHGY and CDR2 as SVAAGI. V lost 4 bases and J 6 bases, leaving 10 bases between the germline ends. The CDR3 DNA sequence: TGTGCCAGCAGTTTCGGGGTGTCCAATGAGCAGTTCTTC. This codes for CASSFGVSNEQFF.

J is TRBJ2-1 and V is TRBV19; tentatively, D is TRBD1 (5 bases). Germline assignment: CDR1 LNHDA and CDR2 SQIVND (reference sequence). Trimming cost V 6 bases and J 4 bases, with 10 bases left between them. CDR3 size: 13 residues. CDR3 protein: CASSIDRYNEQFF. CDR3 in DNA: TGTGCCAGTAGCATCGACAGATACAATGAGCAGTTCTTC.

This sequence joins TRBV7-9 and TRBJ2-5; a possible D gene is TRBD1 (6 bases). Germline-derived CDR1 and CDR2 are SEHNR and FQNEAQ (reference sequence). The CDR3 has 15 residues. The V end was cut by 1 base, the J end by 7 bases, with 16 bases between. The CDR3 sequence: CASSLGSDRLWTQYF. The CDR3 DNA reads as TGTGCCAGCAGCTTAGGATCGGACAGACTCTGGACCCAGTACTTC.

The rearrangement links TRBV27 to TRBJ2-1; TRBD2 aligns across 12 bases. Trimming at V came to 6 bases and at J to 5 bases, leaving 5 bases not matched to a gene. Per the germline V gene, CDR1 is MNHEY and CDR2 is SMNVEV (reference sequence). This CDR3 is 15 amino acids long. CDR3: CASSPGLAGNNEQFF. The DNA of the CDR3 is TGTGCCAGCAGCCCGGGACTAGCGGGTAACAATGAGCAGTTCTTC.

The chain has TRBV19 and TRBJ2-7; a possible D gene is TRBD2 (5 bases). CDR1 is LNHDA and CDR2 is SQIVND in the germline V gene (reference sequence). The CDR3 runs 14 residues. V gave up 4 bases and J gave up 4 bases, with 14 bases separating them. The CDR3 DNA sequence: TGTGCCAGTAGTACCCGAGGGAGAGAGTACGAGCAGTACTTC. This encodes CASSTRGREYEQYF.

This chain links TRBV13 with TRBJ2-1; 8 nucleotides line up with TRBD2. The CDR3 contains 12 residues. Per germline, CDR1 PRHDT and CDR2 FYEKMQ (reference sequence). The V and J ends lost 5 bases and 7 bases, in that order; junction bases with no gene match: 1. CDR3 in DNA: TGTGCCAGCAGCCCTAGCGGGAATGAGCAGTTCTTC. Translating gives CASSPSGNEQFF.

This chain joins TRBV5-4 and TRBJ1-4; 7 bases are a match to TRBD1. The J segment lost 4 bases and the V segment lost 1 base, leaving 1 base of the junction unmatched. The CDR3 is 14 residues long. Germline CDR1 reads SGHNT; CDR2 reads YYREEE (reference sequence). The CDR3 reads CASSLHRGNEKLFF. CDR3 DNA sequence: TGTGCCAGCAGCTTGCACAGGGGTAATGAAAAACTGTTTTTT.

The CDR3 DNA reads TGTGCCAGCAGCGTTGGGACAGGGAGTTCGTCCTACAATGAGCAGTTCTTC. It specifies CASSVGTGSSSYNEQFF. The rearrangement uses TRBV9 and TRBJ2-1, with 9 bases identical to TRBD1. J was trimmed by 1 base and V by 2 bases; bases with no gene match: 7. Germline V gene sequence: CDR1 SGDLS, CDR2 YYNGEE. The CDR3 runs 17 residues.